This section outlines one T cell receptor beta chain sequence together with its context. This sample is drawn from a study of blood T cell repertoires in COVID-19. The CDR3 is 13 residues long. V gave up 6 bases and J gave up 2 bases, with 14 bases separating them. CDR1 and CDR2 from the germline V gene are SQVTM and ANQGSEA. Only in-frame clones appear in the TCRdb table, and some are missing; sequencing was by immunoSEQ multiplex PCR. The table shows more than 150,000 clones, with 86% occurring only once. V is TRBV29-1 and J is TRBJ2-7, with D perhaps TRBD2 (6 bases). The material sequenced was peripheral blood. The clonotype was recovered from a woman between 65 and 79 years old with acute or convalescent COVID-19. Here the CDR3 DNA reads TGCAGCGTCACAGAGGACTATCCCTACGAGCAGTACTTC. Amino acid sequence: CSVTEDYPYEQYF.